This TCR beta chain originates from a study of cytomegalovirus exposure and HLA in healthy donors. Findings and caveats of the study: Per a later analysis, under 20,000 TCR beta sequences showed association with HLA alleles at 0.05 false discovery rate. Cytomegalovirus-associated TCR beta chains were listed, numbering 164. Likely technical artifact: a cluster of highly shared sequence variants.

This clone has just a few counts. Its antigen remains unknown. 13 Jbeta primers and 60 Vbeta primers were used for the PCR. This table comes from immunoSEQ multiplex PCR, and its TCRdb copy is limited to in-frame clones, with some not included. In the table there are 110,000 or so clones, 65% to 85% of which are singletons. CDR3 length: 14 residues. CDR1 and CDR2 from the germline V gene are SGHRS and YFSETQ. Deletions cut 5 bases from V and 0 bases from J, with 11 bases between. Sequencing was carried out using PBMCs. The gene calls are TRBV5-1 and TRBJ1-1; possible D gene TRBD1, 6 bases. This TCR was recovered from a woman aged 25 to 39 in good health and CMV-seropositive. The CDR3 DNA follows: TGCGCCAGCAGTATTCGGGACATGAACACTGAAGCTTTCTTT. Translating gives CASSIRDMNTEAFF.